The 7 T cell receptor beta chains below all came from one sample that was sequenced in a study of blood T cell repertoires in COVID-19. The repertoire was sequenced with immunoSEQ multiplex PCR; TCRdb's copy has only in-frame clones and lacks some. The table has approximately 72,000 clones, roughly 90% seen once; the top ten hold approximately 29%. The specimen sequenced was peripheral blood. These TCRs come from a man aged 50 to 59 with acute or convalescent COVID-19.

The chain recombines TRBV9 with TRBJ2-5; 15 bases are shared with TRBD2. CDR1 and CDR2 (germline): SGDLS, YYNGEE. With 2 bases clipped from V and 1 base from J, the junction kept 3 bases outside the gene matches. CDR3 length: 17 amino acids. The CDR3 sequence is CASSVGTSGGSQETQYF. CDR3 in DNA: TGTGCCAGCAGCGTCGGGACTAGCGGGGGGTCCCAAGAGACCCAGTACTTC.

The V call is TRBV5-1, the J call TRBJ2-2; D gene unclear. Germline-derived CDR1 and CDR2 are SGHRS and YFSETQ. The CDR3 is made up of 14 amino acids. V was clipped by 4 bases and J by 2 bases, with 9 bases between them. The CDR3 nucleotides read TGCGCCAGCAGCCAAGACACCAACACCGGGGAGCTGTTTTTT. Protein: CASSQDTNTGELFF.

The chain joins TRBV25-1 to TRBJ2-1; possible D gene TRBD2, 5 bases. Looked up from germline, CDR1 is MGHDK and CDR2 is SYGVNS. This CDR3 contains 14 residues. V was shortened by 1 base and J by 5 bases, with 9 bases between the two germline ends. CDR3 region: CASSESGYHNEQFF. The CDR3 DNA sequence: TGTGCCAGCAGTGAATCGGGGTACCACAATGAGCAGTTCTTC.

The V call is TRBV30, the J call TRBJ2-1; 11 bases align to TRBD2. Germline values: CDR1 GTSNPN, CDR2 SVGIG (reference sequence). The CDR3 spans 16 residues. Unmatched junction bases numbered 7, after V lost 1 base and J lost 5 bases. The CDR3: CAWSGLAGGVNNEQFF. The CDR3 DNA follows: TGTGCCTGGAGTGGTCTAGCGGGGGGTGTTAACAATGAGCAGTTCTTC.

The CDR3 DNA is TGTGCCAGCAGCCCCCCGGGGGGGGGCCATGAAAAACTGTTTTTT. Residues: CASSPPGGGHEKLFF. V and J are TRBV9 and TRBJ1-4; a weak D match, TRBD1 (6 bases). The CDR3 extends over 15 amino acids. CDR1 and CDR2 (germline): SGDLS, YYNGEE. Between the trimmed V and J ends, which lost 4 bases and 6 bases, there was a span of 16 bases. Using reference TRBV9 and TRBJ1-4 for the parts outside the CDR3, the full variable domain is DSGVTQTPKHLITATGQRVTLRCSPRSGDLSVYWYQQSLDQGLQFLIQYYNGEERAKGNILERFSAQQFPDLHSELNLSSLELGDSALYFCASSPPGGGHEKLFFGSGTQLSVL.

The V gene is TRBV7-9, the J gene TRBJ1-2; perhaps TRBD1 as D (6 bases). The germline CDR1 and CDR2 sequences are SEHNR and FQNEAQ (reference sequence). The CDR3 spans 15 residues. Trimming took off 6 bases at V and 4 bases at J, with 18 bases between the two ends. As DNA, the CDR3 is TGTGCCAGCAGTTCCGGGACGGTAGGGGGCTATGGCTACACCTTC. It yields the protein CASSSGTVGGYGYTF. The entire variable domain, with the rest obtained from reference TRBV7-9 and TRBJ1-2, is as follows: DTGVSQNPRHKITKRGQNVTFRCDPISEHNRLYWYRQTLGQGPEFLTYFQNEAQLEKSRLLSDRFSAERPKGSFSTLEIQRTEQGDSAMYLCASSSGTVGGYGYTFGSGTRLTVV.

The V and J genes are TRBV7-3 and TRBJ2-6; the D gene is possibly TRBD1 (6 bases). The CDR3 runs 18 residues. Trimming cost V 4 bases and J 0 bases, with 16 bases left between them. The germline CDR1 and CDR2 sequences are SGHTA and FQGTGA. The CDR3 loop is CASSSPPRDTSGANVLTF. As DNA, the CDR3 is TGTGCCAGCAGCTCGCCTCCCCGGGACACCTCTGGGGCCAACGTCCTGACTTTC.